Each of the 14 T cell receptor beta chains below was sequenced from the same sample in a study of blood T cell repertoires in COVID-19. Clones were sequenced by immunoSEQ multiplex PCR, and TCRdb holds only the in-frame ones, with some missing. Seen here are about 260,000 clones, roughly 88% observed once, and the top ten hold approximately 10%. The specimen sequenced was peripheral blood. Receptors were obtained from a woman between 65 and 79 years old with COVID-19, enrolled during active disease.

V is TRBV2 and J is TRBJ1-2, with D possibly being TRBD1 (5 bases). The CDR3 spans 13 residues. Trimming shortened V by 8 bases and J by 7 bases, and 17 bases separated the two germline ends. Germline CDR1 SNHLY, CDR2 FYNNEI. CDR3 amino acids: CASVLKGHSGYTF. CDR3 sequence (DNA): TGTGCCAGCGTACTGAAAGGACACAGTGGCTACACCTTC.

The chain combines TRBV11-3 with TRBJ1-3, with TRBD1 matching over 8 bases. The germline CDR1 and CDR2 sequences are SGHNT and YENEEA. V shed 6 bases, J shed 2 bases, and the junction held 3 bases outside the gene matches. This CDR3 comprises 14 residues. The CDR3 spells CASRSRGPGNTIYF. CDR3 nucleotides: TGTGCCAGCAGATCCAGGGGGCCTGGAAACACCATATATTTT. The full variable domain, with the rest looked up from reference TRBV11-3 and TRBJ1-3, is EAGVVQSPRYKIIEKKQPVAFWCNPISGHNTLYWYLQNLGQGPELLIRYENEEAVDDSQLPKDRFSAERLKGVDSTLKIQPAELGDSAVYLCASRSRGPGNTIYFGEGSWLTVV.

The rearrangement links TRBV19 to TRBJ2-5; D might be TRBD1 (5 bases). This CDR3 has 14 amino acids. CDR1 and CDR2 from the germline V gene are LNHDA and SQIVND (reference sequence). Trimming cost V 1 base and J 5 bases, with 11 bases left between them. CDR3 DNA: TGTGCCAGTAGTATAGGGGGCGGATTGGAGACCCAGTACTTC. Encoded protein: CASSIGGGLETQYF.

This chain uses TRBV19 with TRBJ1-4; TRBD1 matches 7 bases. Germline CDR1 reads LNHDA; CDR2 reads SQIVND (reference sequence). The J segment lost 0 bases and the V segment lost 7 bases, leaving 11 bases of the junction unmatched. This CDR3 spans 17 amino acids. The CDR3 here is CASTNRGGGTTNEKLFF. The DNA of the CDR3 is TGTGCCAGTACCAACAGGGGTGGCGGAACAACTAATGAAAAACTGTTTTTT.

This chain uses TRBV12-5 with TRBJ2-1; 7 positions match TRBD2. Germline CDR1 LGHNT, CDR2 FRNRAP. V dropped 0 bases and J dropped 3; count of bases not matched to a gene: 11. This CDR3 is built from 18 residues. The DNA for the CDR3 is TGTGCTAGTGGTTTGGTGGGGGTCCCCCGCGGGAGCTACAATGAGCAGTTCTTC. It codes for CASGLVGVPRGSYNEQFF. The full variable domain, completed using reference TRBV12-5 and TRBJ2-1, is DARVTQTPRHKVTEMGQEVTMRCQPILGHNTVFWYRQTMMQGLELLAYFRNRAPLDDSGMPKDRFSAEMPDATLATLKIQPSEPRDSAVYFCASGLVGVPRGSYNEQFFGPGTRLTVL.

The count of this clone is one. This sequence joins TRBV19 and TRBJ2-1; D gene uncertain. Per germline, CDR1 LNHDA and CDR2 SQIVND (reference sequence). The CDR3 is 14 amino acids. V gave up 3 bases and J gave up 9 bases, with 15 bases separating them. The CDR3 DNA reads as TGTGCCAGTAGTATCTCCCTTTCGTCTAGTGAGCAGTTCTTC. As protein: CASSISLSSSEQFF.

The rearrangement links TRBV4-3 to TRBJ2-7; tentatively, D is TRBD2 (6 bases). Germline values: CDR1 LGHNA, CDR2 YSLEER. This CDR3 has 16 amino acids. V lost 0 bases and J 3 bases, leaving 15 bases between the germline ends. The CDR3 DNA reads TGCGCCAGCAGCCAAGATACCGGGAGTATGGGCTACGAGCAGTACTTC. This translates into CASSQDTGSMGYEQYF.

The chain carries TRBV6-5 and TRBJ2-1, with 8 positions matching TRBD2. CDR1 and CDR2 (germline): MNHEY, SVGAGI. After removal of 6 bases from V and 0 bases from J, the junction contained 4 bases not matched to a gene. The CDR3 runs to 15 residues. CDR3 residues: CASRSSGSSYNEQFF. The CDR3 DNA sequence: TGTGCCAGCAGATCAAGCGGGAGCTCCTACAATGAGCAGTTCTTC.

CDR3 sequence reads: CASSPLTGASNEQFF. In nucleotides, the CDR3 is TGTGCCAGCTCACCACTAACAGGGGCTTCCAATGAGCAGTTCTTC. This sequence joins TRBV18 and TRBJ2-1, with 7 nucleotides matching TRBD1. CDR3 size: 15 residues. Germline lookup yields CDR1 KGHSH and CDR2 LQKENI. The trim removed 1 base at V and 6 bases at J, leaving 6 bases unmatched.

The chain is built from TRBV27 and TRBJ1-5; no clear D. The CDR3 totals 13 residues. The V gene lost 6 bases and the J gene lost 6 bases, with 12 bases spanning the gap. Germline assignment: CDR1 MNHEY and CDR2 SMNVEV (reference sequence). The CDR3 DNA is TGTGCCAGCAGGCCCAACGGGTTTCAGCCCCAGCATTTT. Translation gives CASRPNGFQPQHF.

A single count supports this clone. This rearrangement joins TRBV10-3 to TRBJ2-1; possible D gene TRBD1, 6 bases. Germline CDR1 and CDR2: ENHRY and SYGVKD. There are 14 residues in the CDR3. The V and J ends lost 10 bases and 4 bases respectively, with 17 bases between them. CDR3 sequence (DNA): TGTGCCACAGAGGGGGACACCTATTACAATGAGCAGTTCTTC. Residues: CATEGDTYYNEQFF.

The chain carries TRBV18 and TRBJ1-3; no clear D. Per the germline V gene, CDR1 is KGHSH and CDR2 is LQKENI. CDR3 length: 16 residues. The V gene lost 0 bases and the J gene lost 0 bases, with 9 bases spanning the gap. The CDR3 is CASSPPHPSSGNTIYF. The DNA for the CDR3 is TGTGCCAGCTCACCACCCCACCCCAGCTCTGGAAACACCATATATTTT.

The chain joins TRBV6-6 to TRBJ2-1, with 7 bases matching TRBD1. The CDR3 is 14 amino acids. V lost 5 bases to trimming and J lost 4 bases; unmatched junction nucleotides: 5. Germline V gene data show CDR1 as MNHNY and CDR2 as SVGAGI (reference sequence). The CDR3, as DNA: TGTGCCAGCAGTGTAGACAGGGCGTACAATGAGCAGTTCTTC. The encoded protein is CASSVDRAYNEQFF.

In this sample, this clone turned up once. J is TRBJ2-3 and V is TRBV20-1; the D is unclear. Germline lookup yields CDR1 DFQATT and CDR2 SNEGSKA (reference sequence). Trimming stripped 3 bases from V and 0 bases from J, with 13 bases between. The CDR3 sequence is 15 residues long. This CDR3 is CSASNPGGSTDTQYF. CDR3 DNA: TGCAGTGCTAGTAATCCCGGCGGAAGCACAGATACGCAGTATTTT.